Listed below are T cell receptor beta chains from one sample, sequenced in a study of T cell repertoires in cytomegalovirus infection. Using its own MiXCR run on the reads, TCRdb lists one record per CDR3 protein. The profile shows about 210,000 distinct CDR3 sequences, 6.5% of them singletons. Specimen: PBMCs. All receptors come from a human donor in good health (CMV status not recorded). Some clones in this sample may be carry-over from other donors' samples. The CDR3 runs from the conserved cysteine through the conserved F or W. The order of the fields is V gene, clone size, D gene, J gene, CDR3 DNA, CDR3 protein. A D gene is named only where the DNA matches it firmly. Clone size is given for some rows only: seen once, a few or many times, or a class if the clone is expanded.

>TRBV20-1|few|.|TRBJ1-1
TGCAGTGCTAGGGCGGGTGGGACTGAAGCTTTCTTT
CSARAGGTEAFF
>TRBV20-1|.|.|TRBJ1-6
TGCAGTGCTGGATCTGGGGGGGCTTATAATTCACCCCTCCACTTT
CSAGSGGAYNSPLHF
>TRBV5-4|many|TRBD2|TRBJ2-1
TGTGCGGCCGGGGCTAGCGGGGCCCCCTACAATGAGCAGTTCTTC
CAAGASGAPYNEQFF
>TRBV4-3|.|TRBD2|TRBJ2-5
TGCGCCAGCAGCCAAGAGGGGAGCGGGGGGACTCAAGAGACCCAGTACTTC
CASSQEGSGGTQETQYF
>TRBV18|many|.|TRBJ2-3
TGTGCCACCGGCGATGGAGATACGCAGTATTTT
CATGDGDTQYF
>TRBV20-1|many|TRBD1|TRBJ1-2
TGCAGTGCTACAACCCCGGGACAGAACTATGGCTACACCTTC
CSATTPGQNYGYTF
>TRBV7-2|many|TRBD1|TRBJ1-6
TGTGCCAGCAGCAGGGCCAGGGGGAATTCACCCCTCCACTTT
CASSRARGNSPLHF
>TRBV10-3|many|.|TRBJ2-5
TGTGCCATCAGTGAGGGCAAGCTCCAAGAGACCCAGTACTTC
CAISEGKLQETQYF
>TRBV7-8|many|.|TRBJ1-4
TGTGCCAGCAGCTCCCCGGGAGGGAAGAATGAAAAACTGTTTTTT
CASSSPGGKNEKLFF
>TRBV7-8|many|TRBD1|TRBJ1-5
TGTGCCAGCAGCTTAAACAGGGGCGAACAGCCCCAGCATTTT
CASSLNRGEQPQHF
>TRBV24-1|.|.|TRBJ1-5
TGTGCCACCAGTGAGAGGTTAGATCAGCCCCAGCATTTT
CATSERLDQPQHF
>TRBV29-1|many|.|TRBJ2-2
TGCAGCGTCCGCCGGGACACGAACACCGGGGAGCTGTTTTTT
CSVRRDTNTGELFF
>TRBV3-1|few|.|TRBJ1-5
TGTGCCAGCAGCCCCGTCCGGCCGTCGGGGGCCGGCAATCAGCCCCAGCATTTT
CASSPVRPSGAGNQPQHF
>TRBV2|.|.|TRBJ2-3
TGTGCCACCGCAGCGGATACGCAGTATTTT
CATAADTQYF
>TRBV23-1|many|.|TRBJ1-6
TGCGCCAGCAGTCAATCGGAGGGGGAGATCCGCTTT
CASSQSEGEIRF
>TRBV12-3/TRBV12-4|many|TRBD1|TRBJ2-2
TGTGCCAGCAGTCTCGGGCGGGACAGGGGGCTGAAGCAGAACACCGGGGAGCTGTTTTTT
CASSLGRDRGLKQNTGELFF
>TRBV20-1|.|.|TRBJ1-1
TGCAGTGCTAGAGATCAAAGGGGCGCGGCGTCTGAAGCTTTCTTT
CSARDQRGAASEAFF
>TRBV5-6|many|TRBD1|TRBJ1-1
TGTGCCAGCCACACTGATGGACAGGGAAGAAACACTGAAGCTTTCTTT
CASHTDGQGRNTEAFF
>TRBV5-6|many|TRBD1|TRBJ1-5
TGTGCCAGCAGCCTCCGGGACAGCCCTGTAAAACAGCCCCAGCATTTT
CASSLRDSPVKQPQHF
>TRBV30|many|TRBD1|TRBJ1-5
TGTGCCTGGAGTGCGACAGGGAGCCGACAGCCCCAGCATTTT
CAWSATGSRQPQHF
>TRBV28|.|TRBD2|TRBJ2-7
TGTGCCAGCAGCCGACAACTAGCGGGGGACAGCTACGAGCAGTACTTC
CASSRQLAGDSYEQYF
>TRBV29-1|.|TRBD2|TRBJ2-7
TGCAGCGTTGAGAGGCTAGCGGGGGAGAATACGAAGCAGTACTTC
CSVERLAGENTKQYF
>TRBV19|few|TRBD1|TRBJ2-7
TGTGCCACCCGTCCGGGACAGGATTCCTACGAGCAGTACTTC
CATRPGQDSYEQYF
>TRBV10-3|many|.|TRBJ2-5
TGTGCCATCAGCCCCCGGATGGCAGGGAGCGGTCAAGAGACCCAGTACTTC
CAISPRMAGSGQETQYF
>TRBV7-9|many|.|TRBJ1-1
TGTGCCAGCAGCCCGAACGGGGGCGCGGAGGCTTTCTTT
CASSPNGGAEAFF
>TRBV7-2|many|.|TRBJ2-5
TGTGCCAGCAGCTTGGAGGCAGGGGAGGAGACCCAGTACTTC
CASSLEAGEETQYF
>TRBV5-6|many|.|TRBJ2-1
TGTGCCAGCAGCTTGTTTCACAGCTCCTACAATGAGCAGTTCTTC
CASSLFHSSYNEQFF
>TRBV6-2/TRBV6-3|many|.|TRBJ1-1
TGTGCCAGCAGTTACAACGGGGGGAACACTGAAGCTTTCTTT
CASSYNGGNTEAFF